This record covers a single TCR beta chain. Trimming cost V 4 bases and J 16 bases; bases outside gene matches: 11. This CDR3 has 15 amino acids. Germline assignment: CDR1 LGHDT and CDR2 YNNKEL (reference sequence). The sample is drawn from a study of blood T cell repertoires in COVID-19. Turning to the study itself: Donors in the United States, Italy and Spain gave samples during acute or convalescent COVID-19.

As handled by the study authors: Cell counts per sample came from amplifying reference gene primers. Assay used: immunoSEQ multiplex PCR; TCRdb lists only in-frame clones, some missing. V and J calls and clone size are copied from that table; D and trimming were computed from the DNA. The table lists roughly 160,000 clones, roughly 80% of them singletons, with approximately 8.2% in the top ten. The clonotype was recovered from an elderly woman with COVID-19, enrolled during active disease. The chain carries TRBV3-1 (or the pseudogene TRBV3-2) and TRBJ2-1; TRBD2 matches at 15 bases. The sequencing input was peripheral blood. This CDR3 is CASSLGLAGGPDRFF. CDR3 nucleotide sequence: TGTGCCAGCAGCCTCGGACTAGCGGGGGGGCCGGACCGCTTCTTC.